The sequence of this TCR beta chain was determined in a study of T cell responses to AZD1222 COVID-19 vaccine. Study outcomes and limitations: Sampling captured repertoires only after the peak T cell response.

TCRdb's copy holds only in-frame clones and misses some; the assay was immunoSEQ multiplex PCR. This table has 150,000 or so clones, about 89% appearing once. Doses given second, at about 4 or about 12 weeks, were pooled. Regarding this clone: Its antigen remains unidentified.

The specimen comprised peripheral blood, sampled 28 days after the second AZD1222 dose. The receptor was derived from an adult who received the AZD1222 COVID-19 vaccine.

The CDR3 sequence: CASSIGTNTGELFF. The CDR3 region has the DNA TGTGCCAGCAGTATCGGGACGAACACCGGGGAGCTGTTTTTT. V usage is TRBV7-3 and J usage is TRBJ2-2; perhaps TRBD2 as D (5 bases). Germline V CDR1 and CDR2: SGHTA, FQGTGA. CDR3 length equals 14 residues. Trimming removed 6 bases from V and 0 bases from J, with 8 bases in between.